This T cell receptor beta chain is drawn from a study of shared clonotypes between healthy human individuals. The study, taken as a whole, reports: The sole specimen, blood, was sampled, and tissue repertoires likely differ. It was observed that 5% to 6% of naive CD4 clonotypes were shared across a few donors.

Per the study methods: Filtering differed, since immunoSEQ gave only junction sequences and no quality scores. TCRdb's copy holds only in-frame clones and misses some; the assay was immunoSEQ multiplex PCR. V, J and clone size are taken as reported in that table, and D and trimming were inferred from the DNA itself. The sample lists hundreds of thousands of clones, 92% occurring once. Naive CD8 cells, CD45RO-negative and positively selected for CCR7, excluded terminally differentiated effector memory CD45RA+ cells. As concerns this clone: The antigen remains undetermined.

This CDR3 region has 15 residues. Looked up from germline, CDR1 is SGDLS and CDR2 is YYNGEE. Deletions cut 0 bases from V and 9 bases from J, with 16 bases between. This clonotype was sampled from a man aged 25 to 40 in good health. Input material: naive CD8+ T cells sorted from blood. The chain combines TRBV9 with TRBJ2-1; no definite D call. The CDR3 protein is CASSVESGPGLEQFF. CDR3 nucleotides: TGTGCCAGCAGCGTAGAATCCGGACCCGGGCTTGAGCAGTTCTTC.